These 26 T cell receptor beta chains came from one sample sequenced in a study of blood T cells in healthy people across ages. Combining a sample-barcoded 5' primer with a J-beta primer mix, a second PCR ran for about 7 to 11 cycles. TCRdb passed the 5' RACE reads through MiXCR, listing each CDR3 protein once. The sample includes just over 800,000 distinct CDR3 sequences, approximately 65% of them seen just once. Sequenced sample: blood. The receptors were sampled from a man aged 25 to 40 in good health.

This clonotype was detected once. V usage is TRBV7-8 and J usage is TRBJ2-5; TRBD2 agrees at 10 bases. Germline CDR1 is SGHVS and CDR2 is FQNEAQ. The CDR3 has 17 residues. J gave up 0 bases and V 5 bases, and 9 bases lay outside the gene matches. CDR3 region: CASSPPSGGVYQETQYF. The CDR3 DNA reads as TGTGCCAGCAGCCCCCCTAGCGGGGGAGTTTACCAAGAGACCCAGTACTTC.

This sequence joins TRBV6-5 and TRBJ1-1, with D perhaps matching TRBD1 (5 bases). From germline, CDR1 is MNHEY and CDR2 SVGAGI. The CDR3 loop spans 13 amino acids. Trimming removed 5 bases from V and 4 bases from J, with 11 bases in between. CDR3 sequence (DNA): TGTGCCAGCAGTACGGGCGGGACCACTGAAGCTTTCTTT. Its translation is CASSTGGTTEAFF.

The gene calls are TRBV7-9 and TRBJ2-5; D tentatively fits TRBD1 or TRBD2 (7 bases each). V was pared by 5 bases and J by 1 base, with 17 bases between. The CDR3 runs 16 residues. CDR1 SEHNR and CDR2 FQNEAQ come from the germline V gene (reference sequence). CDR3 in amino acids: CASSPSGGGLQETQYF. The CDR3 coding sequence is TGTGCCAGCAGCCCCTCAGGGGGGGGCCTCCAAGAGACCCAGTACTTC.

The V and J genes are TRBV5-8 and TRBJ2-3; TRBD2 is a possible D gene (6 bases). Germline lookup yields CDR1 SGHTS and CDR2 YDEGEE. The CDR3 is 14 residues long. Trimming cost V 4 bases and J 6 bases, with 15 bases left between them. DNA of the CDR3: TGTGCCAGCAGCGTCCATGGAGGGAGCGATACGCAGTATTTT. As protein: CASSVHGGSDTQYF.

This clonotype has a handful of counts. In DNA, the CDR3 is TGCAGTGCTAGAGGTACTAGCCCGTCCAATGAGCAGTTCTTC. It encodes CSARGTSPSNEQFF. This rearrangement joins TRBV20-1 to TRBJ2-1; D is perhaps TRBD2 (6 bases). Germline CDR1 and CDR2: DFQATT and SNEGSKA (reference sequence). V lost 1 base and J lost 6, with 13 bases in between. The CDR3 contains 14 residues.

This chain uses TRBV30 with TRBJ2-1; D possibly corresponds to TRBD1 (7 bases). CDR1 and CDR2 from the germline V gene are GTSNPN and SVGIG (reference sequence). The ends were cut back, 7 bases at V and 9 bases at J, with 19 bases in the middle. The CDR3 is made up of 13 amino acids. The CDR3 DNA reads TGTGCCTCACGGGGGCAGGGGGACGGTGAGCAGTTCTTC. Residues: CASRGQGDGEQFF.

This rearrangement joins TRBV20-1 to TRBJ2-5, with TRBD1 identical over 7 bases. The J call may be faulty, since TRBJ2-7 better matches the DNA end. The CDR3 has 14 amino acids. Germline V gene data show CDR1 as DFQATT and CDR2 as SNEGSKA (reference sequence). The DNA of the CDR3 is TGCAGTGCTCCCAACAGGGGCATCTCCTACGAGCAGTACTTC. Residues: CSAPNRGISYEQYF.

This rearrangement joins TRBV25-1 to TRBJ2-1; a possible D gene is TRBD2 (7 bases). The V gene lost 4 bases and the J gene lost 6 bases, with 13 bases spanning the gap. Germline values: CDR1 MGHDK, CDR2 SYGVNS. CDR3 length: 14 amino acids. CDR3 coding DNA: TGTGCCAGCAGTGTCCCAGGGGAGGGCAATGAGCAGTTCTTC. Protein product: CASSVPGEGNEQFF.

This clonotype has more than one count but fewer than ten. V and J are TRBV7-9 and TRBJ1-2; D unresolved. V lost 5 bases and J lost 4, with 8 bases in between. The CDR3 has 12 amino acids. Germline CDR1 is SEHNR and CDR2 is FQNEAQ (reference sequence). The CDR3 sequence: CASSQTAYGYTF. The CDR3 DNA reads TGTGCCAGCAGCCAAACAGCCTATGGCTACACCTTC.

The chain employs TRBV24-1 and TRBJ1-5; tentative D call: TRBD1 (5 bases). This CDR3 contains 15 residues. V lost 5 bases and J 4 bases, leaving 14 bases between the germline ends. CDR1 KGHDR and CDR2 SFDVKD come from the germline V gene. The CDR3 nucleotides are TGTGCCACCAGTGGCGGGGGAGCGGGAAATCAGCCCCAGCATTTT. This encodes CATSGGGAGNQPQHF.

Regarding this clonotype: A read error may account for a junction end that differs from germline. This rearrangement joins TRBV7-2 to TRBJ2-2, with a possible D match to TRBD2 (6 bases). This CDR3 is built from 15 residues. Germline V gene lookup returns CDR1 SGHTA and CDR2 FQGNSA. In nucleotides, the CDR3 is TGTGCCAGCAGCTCACCGACCCCGAACACCGGGGGGCTGTTTTTT. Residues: CASSSPTPNTGGLFF.

CDR3 sequence reads: CASRPLQARINTDTQYF. The CDR3 region has the DNA TGTGCCAGCAGACCCCTCCAGGCTCGTATCAACACAGATACGCAGTATTTT. V is TRBV3-1 and J is TRBJ2-3; D ambiguous. Germline values: CDR1 LGHDT, CDR2 YNNKEL (reference sequence). V shed 6 bases and J shed 2 bases, with 21 bases lying between them. The CDR3 consists of 17 residues.

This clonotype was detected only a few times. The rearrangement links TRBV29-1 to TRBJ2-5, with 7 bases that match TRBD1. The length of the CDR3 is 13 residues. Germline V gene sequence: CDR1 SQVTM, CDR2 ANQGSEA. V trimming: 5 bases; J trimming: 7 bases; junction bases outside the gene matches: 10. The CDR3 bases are TGCAGCGTTCAGGAAGGGACAGTGGGGACCCAGTACTTC. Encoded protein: CSVQEGTVGTQYF.

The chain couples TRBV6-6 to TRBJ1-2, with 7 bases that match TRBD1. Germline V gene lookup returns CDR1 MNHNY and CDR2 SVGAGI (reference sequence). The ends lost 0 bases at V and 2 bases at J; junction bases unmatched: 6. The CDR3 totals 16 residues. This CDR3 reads CASSYSWQGENYGYTF. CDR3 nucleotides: TGTGCCAGCAGTTACTCGTGGCAGGGGGAAAACTATGGCTACACCTTC.

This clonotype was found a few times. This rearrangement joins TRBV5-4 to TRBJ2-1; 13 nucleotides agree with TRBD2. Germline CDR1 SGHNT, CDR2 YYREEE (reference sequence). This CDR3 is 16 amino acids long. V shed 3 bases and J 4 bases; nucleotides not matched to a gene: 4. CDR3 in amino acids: CASSSGTSGTYNEQFF. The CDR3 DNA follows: TGTGCCAGCAGCTCCGGGACTAGCGGGACGTACAATGAGCAGTTCTTC.

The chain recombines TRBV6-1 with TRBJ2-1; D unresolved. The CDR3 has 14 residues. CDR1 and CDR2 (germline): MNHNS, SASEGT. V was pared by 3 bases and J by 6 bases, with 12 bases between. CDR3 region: CASSDSGSVNEQFF. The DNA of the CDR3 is TGTGCCAGCAGTGACTCGGGTTCCGTCAATGAGCAGTTCTTC.

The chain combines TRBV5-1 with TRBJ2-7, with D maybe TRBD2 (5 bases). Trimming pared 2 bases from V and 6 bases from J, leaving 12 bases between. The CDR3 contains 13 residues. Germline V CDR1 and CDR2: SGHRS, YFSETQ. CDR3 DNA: TGCGCCAGCAGCTTAGGGTCTGGAGGCGAGCAGTACTTC. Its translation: CASSLGSGGEQYF.

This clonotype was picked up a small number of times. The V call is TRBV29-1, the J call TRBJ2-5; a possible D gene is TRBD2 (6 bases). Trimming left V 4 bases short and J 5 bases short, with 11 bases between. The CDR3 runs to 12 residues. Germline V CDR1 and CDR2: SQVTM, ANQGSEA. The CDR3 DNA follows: TGCAGCGTTGGGCCGGAGGGGGAGACCCAGTACTTC. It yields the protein CSVGPEGETQYF.

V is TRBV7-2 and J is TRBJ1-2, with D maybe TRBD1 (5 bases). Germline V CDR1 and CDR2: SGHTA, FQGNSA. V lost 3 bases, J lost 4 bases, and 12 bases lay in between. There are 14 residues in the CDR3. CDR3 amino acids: CASSFGRVVYGYTF. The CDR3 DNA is TGTGCCAGCAGCTTTGGCAGGGTCGTCTATGGCTACACCTTC. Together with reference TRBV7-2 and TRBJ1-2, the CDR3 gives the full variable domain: GAGVSQSPSNKVTEKGKDVELRCDPISGHTALYWYRQSLGQGLEFLIYFQGNSAPDKSGLPSDRFSAERTGGSVSTLTIQRTQQEDSAVYLCASSFGRVVYGYTFGSGTRLTVV.

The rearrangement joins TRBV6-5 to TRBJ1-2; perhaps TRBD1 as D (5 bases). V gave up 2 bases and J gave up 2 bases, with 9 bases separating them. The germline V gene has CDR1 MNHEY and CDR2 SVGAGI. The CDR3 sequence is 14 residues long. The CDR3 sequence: CASSYRDPNYGYTF. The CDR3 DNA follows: TGTGCCAGCAGTTACCGGGACCCGAACTATGGCTACACCTTC.

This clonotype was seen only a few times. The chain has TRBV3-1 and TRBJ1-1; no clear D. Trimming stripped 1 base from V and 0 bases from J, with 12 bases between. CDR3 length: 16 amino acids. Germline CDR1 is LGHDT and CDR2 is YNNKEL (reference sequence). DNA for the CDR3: TGTGCCAGCAGCCAAGGAAAGACGAGCATGAACACTGAAGCTTTCTTT. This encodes CASSQGKTSMNTEAFF.

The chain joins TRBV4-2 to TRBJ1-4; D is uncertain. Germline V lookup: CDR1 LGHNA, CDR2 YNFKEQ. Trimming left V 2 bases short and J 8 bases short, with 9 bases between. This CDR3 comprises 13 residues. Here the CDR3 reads CASSQTTPEKLFF. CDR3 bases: TGTGCCAGCAGCCAAACAACTCCCGAAAAACTGTTTTTT.

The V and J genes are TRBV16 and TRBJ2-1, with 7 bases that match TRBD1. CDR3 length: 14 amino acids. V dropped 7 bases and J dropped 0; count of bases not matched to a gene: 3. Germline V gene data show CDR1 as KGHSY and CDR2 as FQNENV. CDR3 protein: CASIGDSSYNEQFF. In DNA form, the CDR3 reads TGTGCCAGCATCGGGGACAGCTCCTACAATGAGCAGTTCTTC.

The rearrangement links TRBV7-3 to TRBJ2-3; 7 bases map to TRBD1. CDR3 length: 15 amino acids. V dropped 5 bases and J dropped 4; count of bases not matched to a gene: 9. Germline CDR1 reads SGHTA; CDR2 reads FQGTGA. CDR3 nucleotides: TGTGCCAGCAGCACAAGGGCAGGGGGACCAGATACGCAGTATTTT. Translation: CASSTRAGGPDTQYF.

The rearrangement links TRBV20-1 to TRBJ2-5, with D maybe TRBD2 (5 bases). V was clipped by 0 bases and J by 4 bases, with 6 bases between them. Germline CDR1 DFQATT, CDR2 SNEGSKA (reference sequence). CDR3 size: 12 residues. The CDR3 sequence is CSAREGGETQYF. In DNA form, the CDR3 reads TGCAGTGCTAGAGAAGGAGGAGAGACCCAGTACTTC.

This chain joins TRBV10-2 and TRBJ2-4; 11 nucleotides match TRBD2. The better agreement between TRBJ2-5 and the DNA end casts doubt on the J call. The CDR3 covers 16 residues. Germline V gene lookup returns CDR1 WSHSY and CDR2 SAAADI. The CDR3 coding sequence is TGCGCCAGCAGCTTGGGACTAGCGGTCTTTGGAGAGACCCAGTACTTC. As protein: CASSLGLAVFGETQYF.